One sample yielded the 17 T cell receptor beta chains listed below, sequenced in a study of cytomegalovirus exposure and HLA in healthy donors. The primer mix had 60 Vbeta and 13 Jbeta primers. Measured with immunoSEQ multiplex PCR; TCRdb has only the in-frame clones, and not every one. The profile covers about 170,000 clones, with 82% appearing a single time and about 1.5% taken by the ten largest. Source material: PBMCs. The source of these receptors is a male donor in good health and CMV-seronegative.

CDR3 sequence: CASSMREKLFF. CDR3 bases: TGTGCCAGTAGTATGCGTGAAAAACTGTTTTTT. The chain has TRBV19 and TRBJ1-4; D not resolved. This CDR3 has 11 amino acids. Germline CDR1 reads LNHDA; CDR2 reads SQIVND (reference sequence). Trimming cost V 3 bases and J 7 bases, with 3 bases left between them.

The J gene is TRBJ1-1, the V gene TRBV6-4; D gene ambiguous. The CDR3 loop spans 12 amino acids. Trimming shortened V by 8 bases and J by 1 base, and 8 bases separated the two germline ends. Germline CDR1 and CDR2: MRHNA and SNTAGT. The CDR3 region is CASRSGNTEAFF. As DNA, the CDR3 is TGTGCCAGCCGGTCAGGGAACACTGAAGCTTTCTTT.

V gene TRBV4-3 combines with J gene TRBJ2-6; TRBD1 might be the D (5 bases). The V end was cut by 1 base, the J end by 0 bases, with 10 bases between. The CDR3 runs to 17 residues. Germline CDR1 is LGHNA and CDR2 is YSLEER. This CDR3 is CASSQARQYSGANVLTF. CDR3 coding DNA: TGCGCCAGCAGCCAAGCCCGACAGTACTCTGGGGCCAACGTCCTGACTTTC.

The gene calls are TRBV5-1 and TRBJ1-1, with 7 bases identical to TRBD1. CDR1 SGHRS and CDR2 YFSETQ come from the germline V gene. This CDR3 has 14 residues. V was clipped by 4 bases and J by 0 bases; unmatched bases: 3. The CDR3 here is CASSVQGVNTEAFF. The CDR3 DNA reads TGCGCCAGCAGCGTTCAGGGGGTGAACACTGAAGCTTTCTTT. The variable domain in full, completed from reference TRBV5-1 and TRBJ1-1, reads KAGVTQTPRYLIKTRGQQVTLSCSPISGHRSVSWYQQTPGQGLQFLFEYFSETQRNKGNFPGRFSGRQFSNSRSEMNVSTLELGDSALYLCASSVQGVNTEAFFGQGTRLTVV.

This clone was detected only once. This CDR3 reads CASSSAGGVMNEQFF. The CDR3 nucleotides are TGTGCCAGCAGCTCAGCGGGGGGGGTTATGAATGAGCAGTTCTTC. The rearrangement uses TRBV11-3 and TRBJ2-1; 10 bases are a match to TRBD2. Germline CDR1 SGHNT, CDR2 YENEEA. The CDR3 covers 15 residues. With V trimmed by 4 bases and J by 7 bases, 7 bases remained unmatched.

CDR3: CASGRQNSGNTIYF. The CDR3 DNA follows: TGTGCCAGTGGACGACAGAACTCTGGAAACACCATATATTTT. This sequence joins TRBV19 and TRBJ1-3; maybe TRBD1 (5 bases). Germline V lookup: CDR1 LNHDA, CDR2 SQIVND (reference sequence). The CDR3 extends over 14 amino acids. V lost 8 bases to trimming and J lost 0 bases, with 11 bases between them. The whole variable domain, remainder taken from reference TRBV19 and TRBJ1-3, is DGGITQSPKYLFRKEGQNVTLSCEQNLNHDAMYWYRQDPGQGLRLIYYSQIVNDFQKGDIAEGYSVSREKKESFPLTVTSAQKNPTAFYLCASGRQNSGNTIYFGEGSWLTVV.

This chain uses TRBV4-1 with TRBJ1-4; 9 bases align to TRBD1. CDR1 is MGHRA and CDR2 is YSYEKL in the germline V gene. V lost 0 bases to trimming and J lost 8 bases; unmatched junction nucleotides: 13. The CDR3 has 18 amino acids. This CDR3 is CASSQEGDRVFRKEKLFF. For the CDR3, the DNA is TGCGCCAGCAGCCAAGAAGGGGACAGGGTTTTTCGGAAGGAAAAACTGTTTTTT.

In DNA, the CDR3 is TGTGCCAGCAGCGCTGTAGCGGTTGGAGGGAGTAAGTCCGGGGAGCTGTTTTTT. It translates to CASSAVAVGGSKSGELFF. V and J are TRBV11-3 and TRBJ2-2, with a weak D call TRBD2 (6 bases). The CDR3 loop spans 18 amino acids. Germline values: CDR1 SGHNT, CDR2 YENEEA. V was clipped by 5 bases and J by 6 bases, with 25 bases between them. The full variable domain, completed using reference TRBV11-3 and TRBJ2-2, is EAGVVQSPRYKIIEKKQPVAFWCNPISGHNTLYWYLQNLGQGPELLIRYENEEAVDDSQLPKDRFSAERLKGVDSTLKIQPAELGDSAVYLCASSAVAVGGSKSGELFFGEGSRLTVL.

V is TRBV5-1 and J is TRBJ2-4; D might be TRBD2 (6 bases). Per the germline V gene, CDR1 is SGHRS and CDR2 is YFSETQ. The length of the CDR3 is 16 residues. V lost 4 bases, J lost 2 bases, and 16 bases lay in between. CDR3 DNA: TGCGCCAGCAGCAAATGGGGCGGGGAGTCCAAAAACATTCAGTACTTC. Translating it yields CASSKWGGESKNIQYF.

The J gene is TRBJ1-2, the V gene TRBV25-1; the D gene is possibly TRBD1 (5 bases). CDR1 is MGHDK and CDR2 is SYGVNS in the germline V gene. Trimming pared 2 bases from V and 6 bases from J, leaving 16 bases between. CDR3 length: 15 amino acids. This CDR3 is CASSEPGRGVNGYTF. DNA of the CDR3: TGTGCCAGCAGTGAACCCGGCCGGGGGGTGAATGGCTACACCTTC.

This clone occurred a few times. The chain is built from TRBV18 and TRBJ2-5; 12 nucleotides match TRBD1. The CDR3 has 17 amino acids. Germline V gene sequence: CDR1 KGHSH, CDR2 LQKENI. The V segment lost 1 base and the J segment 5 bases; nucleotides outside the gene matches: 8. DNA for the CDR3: TGTGCCAGCTCACCACGCTCCGGGACAGGGGGCGAGGAGACCCAGTACTTC. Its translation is CASSPRSGTGGEETQYF.

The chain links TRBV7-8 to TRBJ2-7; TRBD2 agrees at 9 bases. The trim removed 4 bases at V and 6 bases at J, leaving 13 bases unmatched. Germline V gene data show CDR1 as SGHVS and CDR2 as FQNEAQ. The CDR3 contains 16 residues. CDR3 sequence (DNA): TGTGCCAGCAGCTCCAATCGAGCGGGAGGCCTATCCGAGCAGTACTTC. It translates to CASSSNRAGGLSEQYF.

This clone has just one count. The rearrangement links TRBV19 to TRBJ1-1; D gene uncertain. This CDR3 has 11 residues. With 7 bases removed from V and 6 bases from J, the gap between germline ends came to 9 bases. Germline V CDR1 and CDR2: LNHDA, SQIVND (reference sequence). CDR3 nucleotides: TGTGCCAGTAAGGAGGCCGCTGAAGCTTTCTTT. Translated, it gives CASKEAAEAFF.

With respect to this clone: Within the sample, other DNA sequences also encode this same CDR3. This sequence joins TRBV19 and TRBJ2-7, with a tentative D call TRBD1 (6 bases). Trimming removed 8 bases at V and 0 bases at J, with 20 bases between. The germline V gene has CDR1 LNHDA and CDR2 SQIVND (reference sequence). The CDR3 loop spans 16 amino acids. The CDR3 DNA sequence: TGTGCCAGTGGACGGTGGGACGTAGGGGGCTCCTACGAGCAGTACTTC. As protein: CASGRWDVGGSYEQYF.

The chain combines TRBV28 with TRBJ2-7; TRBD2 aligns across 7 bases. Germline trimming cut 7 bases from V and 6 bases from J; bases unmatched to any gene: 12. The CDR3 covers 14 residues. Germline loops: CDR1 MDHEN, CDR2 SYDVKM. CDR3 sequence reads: CASTVTSPYGEQYF. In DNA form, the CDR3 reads TGTGCCAGCACCGTGACTAGCCCCTATGGCGAGCAGTACTTC.

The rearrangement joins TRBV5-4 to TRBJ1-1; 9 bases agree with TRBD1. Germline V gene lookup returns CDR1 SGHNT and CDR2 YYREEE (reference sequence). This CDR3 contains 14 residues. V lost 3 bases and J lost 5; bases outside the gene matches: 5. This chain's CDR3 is CASSSIDRGTEAFF. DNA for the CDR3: TGTGCCAGCAGCTCGATTGACAGGGGGACTGAAGCTTTCTTT.

The CDR3 is CASSQGLAGRDTDTQYF. The CDR3 nucleotides read TGCGCCAGCAGCCAGGGGCTAGCGGGACGGGACACAGATACGCAGTATTTT. The rearrangement joins TRBV4-3 to TRBJ2-3, with 9 bases that match TRBD2. Germline V CDR1 and CDR2: LGHNA, YSLEER. The CDR3 is 17 residues long. The junction had 9 bases not matched to a gene; V was cut back by 3 bases and J by 2 bases.